The subject of this entry is one TCR beta chain. The data originate from a study of T cell responses to AZD1222 COVID-19 vaccine. The CDR3 loop spans 15 amino acids. CDR1 SGHAT and CDR2 FQNNGV come from the germline V gene. V was clipped by 3 bases and J by 6 bases, with 17 bases between them. The data were produced by immunoSEQ multiplex PCR, yet TCRdb's version contains in-frame clones alone and is incomplete. Among over 70,000 clones, approximately 81% were seen once, and the ten largest hold around 21%. The material sequenced was peripheral blood, taken on day 0 of AZD1222 vaccination. The clonotype was recovered from an adult in good health. The rearrangement uses TRBV11-2 and TRBJ1-2; D is unclear. The chain's CDR3 is CASSFGIIDRDGYTF. The CDR3 bases are TGTGCCAGCAGCTTTGGTATAATCGACCGTGATGGCTACACCTTC. Combining the CDR3 with reference TRBV11-2 and TRBJ1-2 gives the whole variable domain EAGVAQSPRYKIIEKRQSVAFWCNPISGHATLYWYQQILGQGPKLLIQFQNNGVVDDSQLPKDRFSAERLKGVDSTLKIQPAKLEDSAVYLCASSFGIIDRDGYTFGSGTRLTVV.